This is a list of T cell receptor beta chains from one sample in a study of blood T cell repertoires in COVID-19. Clones were sequenced by immunoSEQ multiplex PCR, and TCRdb holds only the in-frame ones, with some missing. The sample has some 60,000 clones, approximately 91% seen once; the top ten hold around 1.5%. Sequenced input: peripheral blood. Receptors originate from a human donor in a cohort sampled during active COVID-19. Both conserved end residues are part of each CDR3. D genes are given only for firm matches. Clone size is stated in some rows and not others, as once, few, many or a class when expanded.

clone size,J gene,D gene,V gene,CDR3 DNA,CDR3 protein
.,TRBJ2-7,TRBD1,TRBV28,TGTGCCAGCAGTCCGCCCGGGACAGCAACCTACGAGCAGTACTTC,CASSPPGTATYEQYF
once,TRBJ1-2,TRBD1,TRBV6-6,TGTGCCAGCAGAGCCGGGACAGGGTCGAGTGGCTACACCTTC,CASRAGTGSSGYTF
.,TRBJ2-7,.,TRBV29-1,TGCAGCGTTGAAGTGCCACTCTCCTACGAGCAGTACTTC,CSVEVPLSYEQYF
.,TRBJ2-1,.,TRBV12-2,TGTGCAAGTCGCTTAGGGCCCCTTAGCGGGAGCTCCTACAATGAGCAGTTCTTC,CASRLGPLSGSSYNEQFF
.,TRBJ2-7,.,TRBV28,TGTGCCAGCAGTTTAGGGGGGGCTGTCTACGAGCAGTACTTC,CASSLGGAVYEQYF
.,TRBJ2-1,.,TRBV11-2,TGTGCCAGCAGCTTAGATCGGGTTAGCGGTTACAATGAGCAGTTCTTC,CASSLDRVSGYNEQFF
.,TRBJ2-3,TRBD1,TRBV2,TGTGCCAGCCAGGGACAGGGTAACGCAGATACGCAGTATTTT,CASQGQGNADTQYF
.,TRBJ2-1,TRBD2,TRBV5-1,TGCGCCAGCAGCGCGGGACTAGCGGGAGGTAGTGAGCAGTTCTTC,CASSAGLAGGSEQFF
once,TRBJ2-3,TRBD2,TRBV28,TGTGCCAGCAGTCGACGACTAGCGGGCACAGATACGCAGTATTTT,CASSRRLAGTDTQYF
.,TRBJ1-5,.,TRBV28,TGTGCCAGCAGTCTCGGCAATCAGCCCCAGCATTTT,CASSLGNQPQHF
.,TRBJ1-5,.,TRBV28,TGTGCCAGCAGTTTGGAGGGAACGCAGCCCCAGCATTTT,CASSLEGTQPQHF
.,TRBJ1-2,.,TRBV20-1,TGCAGTGCTAGTGGGCCAACGGGGTATGGCTACACCTTC,CSASGPTGYGYTF
.,TRBJ1-1,.,TRBV12-3/TRBV12-4,TGTGCCAGCAGTTTACAGGGGAACACTGAAGCTTTCTTT,CASSLQGNTEAFF
.,TRBJ1-1,.,TRBV19,TGTGCCAGTAGTATAATCTCGGGGTTTGCTCGCGAGGGTGCTTTCTTT,CASSIISGFAREGAFF
.,TRBJ2-1,TRBD1,TRBV4-2,TGTGCCAGCAGCCAAGGAAACAGGGGGCAGATGGGAGGCGATGAGCAGTTCTTC,CASSQGNRGQMGGDEQFF
.,TRBJ2-5,.,TRBV4-3,TGCGCCAGCAGCCCCGGGGTGGGAGGTGATATCCAAGAGACCCAGTACTTC,CASSPGVGGDIQETQYF
.,TRBJ2-1,.,TRBV9,TGTGCCAGCAGCGTGCGAGGAGCAGTAAATGAGCAGTTCTTC,CASSVRGAVNEQFF
.,TRBJ2-5,.,TRBV5-4,TGTGCCAGCAGCTTGCCCCGACAGGGAATGGGAGGAGAGACCCAGTACTTC,CASSLPRQGMGGETQYF
.,TRBJ1-5,.,TRBV5-8,TGTGCCAGCAGCTTGGTGGGCAGGGTCTATCAGCCCCAGCATTTT,CASSLVGRVYQPQHF
.,TRBJ2-3,TRBD2,TRBV5-1,TGCGCCAGCAGCTTATGGGGCCTGACTAGCGGGACGACAGATACGCAGTATTTT,CASSLWGLTSGTTDTQYF